The 12 T cell receptor beta chains in this list originate from one sample, sequenced in a study of blood T cell repertoires in COVID-19. TCRdb's copy holds only in-frame clones and misses some; the assay was immunoSEQ multiplex PCR. The sample yields approximately 97,000 clones, about 90% seen once. The sequencing input was peripheral blood. Source of these receptors: a man aged 50-60 years with COVID-19, enrolled during active disease.

This clone came up a few times. This chain connects TRBV7-3 to TRBJ2-3; D perhaps matches TRBD2 (5 bases). The length of the CDR3 is 14 residues. Germline V gives CDR1 SGHTA, CDR2 FQGTGA. Trimming removed 1 base at V and 5 bases at J, with 10 bases between. The CDR3 coding sequence is TGTGCCAGCAGCTTAAACGGGATCAGAGATACGCAGTATTTT. Translating it yields CASSLNGIRDTQYF.

This chain joins TRBV2 and TRBJ2-7, with TRBD1 as a possible D gene (5 bases). V dropped 7 bases and J dropped 0 bases, with 13 bases sitting between them. Germline V gene sequence: CDR1 SNHLY, CDR2 FYNNEI. CDR3 length: 14 amino acids. For the CDR3, the DNA is TGTGCCAGCAAATCAGGGTTTAGCTCCTACGAGCAGTACTTC. It is translated as CASKSGFSSYEQYF.

The chain is built from TRBV15 and TRBJ1-5; 9 bases map to TRBD1. With 1 base clipped from V and 6 bases from J, the junction kept 4 bases outside the gene matches. Germline lookup yields CDR1 LNHNV and CDR2 YYDKDF (reference sequence). The CDR3 loop spans 15 amino acids. This chain's CDR3 is CATSRGDRAGQPQHF. CDR3 nucleotide sequence: TGTGCCACCAGCAGAGGGGACAGGGCCGGTCAGCCCCAGCATTTT.

There are a few counts of this clone. The chain uses TRBV6-2 or TRBV6-3 and TRBJ2-7; tentative D call: TRBD1 (5 bases). The CDR3 sequence is 13 residues long. CDR1 MNHEY and CDR2 SVGEGT come from the germline V gene. Trimming removed 5 bases at V and 4 bases at J, with 12 bases between. DNA for the CDR3: TGTGCCAGCAGTCTGGGGCAGCAGTACGAGCAGTACTTC. This codes for CASSLGQQYEQYF.

This clone was seen once. This rearrangement joins TRBV15 to TRBJ1-3; D remains ambiguous. This CDR3 is built from 15 residues. V lost 3 bases to trimming and J lost 1 base, with 10 bases between them. The V gene's germline CDR1 is LNHNV and CDR2 YYDKDF (reference sequence). The CDR3 DNA reads TGTGCCACCAGCAGTGGTAGTGTTTCTGGAAACACCATATATTTT. It specifies CATSSGSVSGNTIYF.

The chain recombines TRBV12-5 with TRBJ1-1, with no clear D. V gave up 1 base and J gave up 3 bases, with 9 bases separating them. The CDR3 spans 14 residues. Germline values: CDR1 LGHNT, CDR2 FRNRAP. CDR3 sequence (DNA): TGTGCTAGTGGTTTGGGGGCTAAGGACACTGAAGCTTTCTTT. Its translation: CASGLGAKDTEAFF.

This rearrangement joins TRBV18 to TRBJ2-7; 9 bases are a match to TRBD1. The V gene's germline CDR1 is KGHSH and CDR2 LQKENI. This CDR3 has 14 amino acids. With V trimmed by 3 bases and J by 6 bases, 6 bases remained unmatched. The CDR3 DNA follows: TGTGCCAGCTCACCTTCCCGGGACAGGGTCGAGCAGTACTTC. Encoded protein: CASSPSRDRVEQYF.

V is TRBV28 and J is TRBJ1-2; D unresolved. This CDR3 spans 15 amino acids. Trimming left V 5 bases short and J 6 bases short, with 19 bases between. Germline CDR1 and CDR2: MDHEN and SYDVKM. CDR3 nucleotide sequence: TGTGCCAGCAGTCCCCCGGACGTAGGGAGGGATGGCTACACCTTC. Protein sequence: CASSPPDVGRDGYTF.

This clone was seen a single time. The chain's CDR3 is CASTSFRVNQPQHF. For the CDR3, the DNA is TGTGCCAGTACTTCCTTCAGGGTGAATCAGCCCCAGCATTTT. V gene TRBV19 combines with J gene TRBJ1-5; D perhaps matches TRBD1 (5 bases). Germline V gene lookup returns CDR1 LNHDA and CDR2 SQIVND (reference sequence). The CDR3 loop spans 14 amino acids. V dropped 7 bases and J dropped 4 bases, with 14 bases sitting between them.

V is TRBV11-2 and J is TRBJ1-2; D gene ambiguous. Trimming cost V 2 bases and J 7 bases, with 17 bases left between them. This CDR3 has 15 amino acids. The germline gives CDR1 SGHAT, CDR2 FQNNGV. CDR3 DNA sequence: TGTGCCAGCAGCTTAAGCGGAGGCGTATCGGGTGGCTACACCTTC. Its translation is CASSLSGGVSGGYTF.

V is TRBV27 and J is TRBJ2-1; 8 nucleotides align to TRBD2. Losses at the gene ends were 7 bases for V and 8 bases for J; bases not matched to a gene: 7. Germline V CDR1 and CDR2: MNHEY, SMNVEV (reference sequence). The CDR3 covers 13 residues. In nucleotides, the CDR3 is TGTGCCAGCACAGGGACTAGAGGTTATGAGCAGTTCTTC. Its translation is CASTGTRGYEQFF.

This chain joins TRBV5-6 and TRBJ1-1; 11 bases map to TRBD1. V shed 7 bases and J 10 bases; nucleotides not matched to a gene: 9. The CDR3 loop spans 13 amino acids. Germline CDR1 SGHDT, CDR2 YYEEEE. CDR3 amino acids: CASGRTGGKAAFF. CDR3 DNA: TGTGCCAGCGGCAGGACAGGGGGCAAAGCAGCTTTCTTT.